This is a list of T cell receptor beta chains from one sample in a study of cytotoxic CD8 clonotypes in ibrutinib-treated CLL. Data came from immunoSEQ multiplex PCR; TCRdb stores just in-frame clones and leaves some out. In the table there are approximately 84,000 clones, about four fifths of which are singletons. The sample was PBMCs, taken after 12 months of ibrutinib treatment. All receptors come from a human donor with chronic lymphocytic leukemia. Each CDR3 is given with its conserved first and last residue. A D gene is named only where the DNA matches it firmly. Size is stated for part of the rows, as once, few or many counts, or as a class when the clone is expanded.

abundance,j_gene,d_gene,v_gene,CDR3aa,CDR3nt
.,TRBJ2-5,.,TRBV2,CASSENNLAGETQYF,TGTGCCAGCAGTGAAAATAACCTTGCAGGAGAGACCCAGTACTTC
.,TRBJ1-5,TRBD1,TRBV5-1,CASSRTGGAGQPQHF,TGCGCCAGCAGCCGGACAGGGGGCGCAGGTCAGCCCCAGCATTTT
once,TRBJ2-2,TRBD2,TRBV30,CAGTPYGGGYTGELFF,TGTGCCGGGACCCCCTACGGGGGGGGTTACACCGGGGAGCTGTTTTTT
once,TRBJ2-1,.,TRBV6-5,CATTLLGSSYNEQFF,TGTGCCACCACCCTACTGGGAAGCTCCTACAATGAGCAGTTCTTC
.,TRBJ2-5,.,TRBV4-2,CASSPPDLGETQYF,TGTGCCAGCAGCCCACCCGACCTCGGGGAGACCCAGTACTTC
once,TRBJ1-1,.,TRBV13,CASSPRATEAFF,TGTGCCAGCAGCCCCAGGGCCACTGAAGCTTTCTTT
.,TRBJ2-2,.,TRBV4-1,CASSQEGSPGELFF,TGCGCCAGCAGCCAAGAGGGCTCCCCCGGGGAGCTGTTTTTT
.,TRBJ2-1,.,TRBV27,CASSLSVAPYNEQFF,TGTGCCAGCAGTTTAAGCGTGGCACCCTACAATGAGCAGTTCTTC
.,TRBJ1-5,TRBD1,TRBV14,CASSRQGGRYSNQPQHF,TGTGCCTCATCCCGACAGGGCGGCCGTTATAGCAATCAGCCCCAGCATTTT
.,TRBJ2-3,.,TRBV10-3,CAISGAFPTDTQYF,TGTGCCATCAGTGGTGCCTTCCCCACAGATACGCAGTATTTT
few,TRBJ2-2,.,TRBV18,CASSPPGQTNTGELFF,TGTGCCAGCTCACCACCAGGACAAACGAACACCGGGGAGCTGTTTTTT
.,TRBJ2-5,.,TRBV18,CASSPGRGTQETQYF,TGTGCCAGCTCACCGGGGCGGGGTACCCAAGAGACCCAGTACTTC
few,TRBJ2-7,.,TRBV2,CASTRSYEQYF,TGTGCCAGCACCCGGTCCTACGAGCAGTACTTC
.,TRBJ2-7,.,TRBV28,CASSLLSRGDYEQYF,TGTGCCAGCAGTTTATTGAGCAGGGGGGACTACGAGCAGTACTTC
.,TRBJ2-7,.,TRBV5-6,CASSWGWGPNYEQYF,TGTGCCAGCAGCTGGGGTTGGGGACCCAACTACGAGCAGTACTTC
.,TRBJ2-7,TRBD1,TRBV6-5,CATSRTGGYEQYF,TGTGCCACCAGCCGGACAGGGGGCTACGAGCAGTACTTC
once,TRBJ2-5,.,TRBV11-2,CASSPVGETQYF,TGTGCCAGCAGCCCCGTAGGGGAGACCCAGTACTTC
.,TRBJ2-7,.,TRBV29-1,CKGGIYEQYF,TGCAAGGGGGGGATCTACGAGCAGTACTTC
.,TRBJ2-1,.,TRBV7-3,CASSLSGGNDEQFF,TGTGCCAGCAGCTTAAGTGGGGGCAACGATGAGCAGTTCTTC
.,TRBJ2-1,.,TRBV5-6,CASSLGSSADEQFF,TGTGCCAGCAGCTTAGGGTCCTCCGCGGATGAGCAGTTCTTC
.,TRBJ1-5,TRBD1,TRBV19,CASWTGSPQYSNQPQHF,TGTGCCAGTTGGACAGGGAGCCCCCAATATAGCAATCAGCCCCAGCATTTT
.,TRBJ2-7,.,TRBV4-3,CASSQDGGYEQYF,TGCGCCAGCAGCCAAGATGGCGGCTACGAGCAGTACTTC